The next 23 T cell receptor beta chains were all read from a single sample in a study of cytomegalovirus exposure and HLA in healthy donors. PCR involved 60 Vbeta and 13 Jbeta primers. Assay: immunoSEQ multiplex PCR; the TCRdb copy retains only in-frame clones and omits some. The table shows around 99,000 clones, with around 76% occurring only once. The specimen sequenced was PBMCs. These receptor sequences come from a man aged 18 to 29 in good health and CMV-seronegative.

This clone turned up a few times. The chain joins TRBV29-1 to TRBJ2-7; D unclear. The germline CDR1 and CDR2 sequences are SQVTM and ANQGSEA. The CDR3 runs to 11 residues. V lost 5 bases to trimming and J lost 3 bases, with 8 bases between them. CDR3: CSVLSGYEQYF. The CDR3 DNA sequence: TGCAGCGTTCTTTCGGGCTACGAGCAGTACTTC.

CDR3 in DNA: TGTGCCAGCAGTGAAGCACGGAGGGTTGGCTACACCTTC. Translating it yields CASSEARRVGYTF. J is TRBJ1-2 and V is TRBV6-1; D remains ambiguous. This CDR3 is 13 amino acids long. In germline, CDR1 is MNHNS, CDR2 SASEGT. V was cut by 0 bases and J by 7 bases, with 9 bases left in between.

The chain carries TRBV5-1 and TRBJ1-3; D is perhaps TRBD1 (5 bases). CDR3 length equals 15 residues. Germline loops: CDR1 SGHRS, CDR2 YFSETQ. V lost 3 bases to trimming and J lost 2 bases, with 12 bases between them. The CDR3 DNA sequence: TGCGCCAGCAGCTCGGTCCAGGGCGCTGGAAACACCATATATTTT. It specifies CASSSVQGAGNTIYF.

The gene calls are TRBV27 and TRBJ1-1; D gene unclear. CDR3 length: 13 amino acids. With 5 bases removed from V and 3 bases from J, the gap between germline ends came to 10 bases. CDR1 is MNHEY, CDR2 SMNVEV, per germline (reference sequence). CDR3 DNA sequence: TGTGCCAGCAGTACCTCAGTCTACACTGAAGCTTTCTTT. Translating it yields CASSTSVYTEAFF.

This clone was counted once. The chain links TRBV28 to TRBJ1-5; the D gene is possibly TRBD1 (6 bases). Germline V lookup: CDR1 MDHEN, CDR2 SYDVKM. V was pared by 0 bases and J by 3 bases, with 12 bases between. This CDR3 comprises 16 residues. The CDR3 spells CASSLWGAGYNQPQHF. The CDR3, as DNA: TGTGCCAGCAGTTTATGGGGGGCAGGGTACAATCAGCCCCAGCATTTT.

This chain links TRBV5-4 with TRBJ2-1, with TRBD1 identical over 9 bases. V was pared by 4 bases and J by 6 bases, with 8 bases of the junction left unmatched. Germline CDR1 is SGHNT and CDR2 is YYREEE (reference sequence). The length of the CDR3 is 15 residues. The CDR3 loop is CASSLQDRGPNEQFF. As DNA, the CDR3 is TGTGCCAGCAGCCTCCAGGACAGGGGACCCAATGAGCAGTTCTTC.

This chain connects TRBV6-6 to TRBJ1-1; tentative D call: TRBD1 (5 bases). The CDR3 is made up of 13 amino acids. V was pared by 0 bases and J by 10 bases, with 12 bases between. From germline, CDR1 is MNHNY and CDR2 SVGAGI (reference sequence). CDR3 nucleotides: TGTGCCAGCAGTTACTCCAGGGAAGGTTTAGCTTTCTTT. This sequence encodes CASSYSREGLAFF.

This chain connects TRBV29-1 to TRBJ2-3; 10 bases are shared with TRBD2. Losses at the gene ends were 7 bases for V and 3 bases for J; bases not matched to a gene: 7. The CDR3 is 14 amino acids. Germline CDR1 SQVTM, CDR2 ANQGSEA. The CDR3 reads CSGSGAGGTDTQYF. Here the CDR3 DNA reads TGCAGCGGCTCAGGAGCGGGGGGGACAGATACGCAGTATTTT.

In regard to this clone: Its ends do not fully match the called genes, so a read error is possible. Other nucleotide sequences in the sample specify the same CDR3. The rearrangement uses TRBV5-1 and TRBJ1-4; 11 nucleotides agree with TRBD1. In germline, CDR1 is SGHRS, CDR2 YFSETQ. This CDR3 region has 15 residues. CDR3 protein: CASSGGQGVREKLFF. The CDR3 bases are TGCGCCAGCAGCGGGGGACAGGGGGTAAGGGAAAAGCTGTTTTTT.

V usage is TRBV6-6 and J usage is TRBJ2-7; possibly TRBD2 for D (6 bases). In germline, CDR1 is MNHNY, CDR2 SVGAGI (reference sequence). This CDR3 is built from 13 residues. V lost 4 bases, J lost 6 bases, and 13 bases lay in between. This CDR3 is CASSFGTSSEQYF. In nucleotides, the CDR3 is TGTGCCAGCAGTTTTGGCACTAGCTCCGAGCAGTACTTC.

The rearrangement uses TRBV7-2 and TRBJ1-6; no definite D call. In germline, CDR1 is SGHTA, CDR2 FQGNSA. This CDR3 contains 14 residues. The germline V and J ends were trimmed by 4 bases and 6 bases, with 10 bases remaining between them. This CDR3 reads CASSSEQSNSPLHF. The CDR3 DNA sequence: TGTGCCAGCAGCTCAGAACAGAGTAATTCACCCCTCCACTTT.

The chain combines TRBV4-3 with TRBJ1-4, with D possibly matching TRBD1 (6 bases). The V end lost 3 bases, the J end lost 1 base, and 12 bases lay between the germline ends. Germline lookup yields CDR1 LGHNA and CDR2 YSLEER. The CDR3 spans 16 residues. The CDR3 DNA reads TGCGCCAGCAGCCAGCAGCAGGGGCTAACTAATGAAAAACTGTTTTTT. This encodes CASSQQQGLTNEKLFF.

This chain connects TRBV7-9 to TRBJ2-7, with D possibly TRBD2 on 6 matching bases. This CDR3 spans 15 amino acids. V was clipped by 0 bases and J by 3 bases, with 12 bases between them. The germline gives CDR1 SEHNR, CDR2 FQNEAQ (reference sequence). The DNA of the CDR3 is TGTGCCAGCAGCTTAGCTGATGGAGGGATCTACGAGCAGTACTTC. Translated: CASSLADGGIYEQYF.

The chain employs TRBV7-6 and TRBJ2-5; 7 bases agree with TRBD2. CDR1 and CDR2 from the germline V gene are SGHVS and FNYEAQ. J gave up 1 base and V 8 bases, and 7 bases lay outside the gene matches. The CDR3 has 14 residues. Here the CDR3 DNA reads TGTGCCAGCGGGGGGGGTACGTCCCAAGAGACCCAGTACTTC. Its translation: CASGGGTSQETQYF.

V usage is TRBV6-6 and J usage is TRBJ2-1; D is unclear. Germline loops: CDR1 MNHNY, CDR2 SVGAGI (reference sequence). Trimming removed 2 bases at V and 7 bases at J, with 9 bases between. The CDR3 runs 13 residues. The CDR3 sequence is CASSYRLRNEQFF. The CDR3 nucleotides read TGTGCCAGCAGTTACCGACTTAGGAATGAGCAGTTCTTC.

As for this clone: The junction shows a germline mismatch at one end, possibly a read error. This rearrangement joins TRBV6-1 to TRBJ1-5; 8 bases agree with TRBD1. Germline V gene lookup returns CDR1 MNHNS and CDR2 SASEGT. The CDR3 contains 15 residues. The CDR3 region is CASREAGGGNQPQHF. As DNA, the CDR3 is TGTGCCAGCAGGGAAGCAGGGGGCGGCAATCAGCCCCAGCATTTT.

The rearrangement uses TRBV7-7 and TRBJ2-3; 7 nucleotides align to TRBD1. Germline V gene lookup returns CDR1 SSHAT and CDR2 FNYEAQ (reference sequence). After removal of 6 bases from V and 0 bases from J, the junction contained 3 bases not matched to a gene. CDR3 length equals 14 residues. The CDR3 DNA follows: TGTGCCAGCAGTCGACAGGGTAGCACAGATACGCAGTATTTT. Amino acids: CASSRQGSTDTQYF.

The genes are TRBV4-1 and TRBJ2-5; D is possibly TRBD1 (5 bases). Gene TRBJ2-7 matches the end of the DNA better, so the J call may be wrong. From germline, CDR1 is MGHRA and CDR2 YSYEKL. The CDR3 is 14 amino acids. The CDR3 protein is CASSQYSGNGEQYF. The CDR3, as DNA: TGCGCCAGCAGCCAGTACTCAGGGAACGGCGAGCAGTACTTC.

J is TRBJ2-1 and V is TRBV11-3, with 7 bases fitting TRBD1. Germline V CDR1 and CDR2: SGHNT, YENEEA. With V trimmed by 5 bases and J by 7 bases, 8 bases remained unmatched. The CDR3 sequence is 14 residues long. The DNA for the CDR3 is TGTGCCAGCAGCCCGGGACAGCTTGTAAATGAGCAGTTCTTC. Protein sequence: CASSPGQLVNEQFF.

As DNA, the CDR3 is TGTGCCAGCAGCTTGGGACAGGGCTCCGGGGAGCTGTTTTTT. Amino acids: CASSLGQGSGELFF. This chain uses TRBV5-8 with TRBJ2-2; 7 bases line up with TRBD1. The germline gives CDR1 SGHTS, CDR2 YDEGEE. V was pared by 0 bases and J by 6 bases, with 2 bases of the junction left unmatched. This CDR3 is 14 amino acids long.

The rearrangement uses TRBV19 and TRBJ1-4; 7 bases align to TRBD1. The CDR3 is made up of 15 amino acids. Germline CDR1 is LNHDA and CDR2 is SQIVND (reference sequence). The V segment lost 4 bases and the J segment 0 bases; nucleotides outside the gene matches: 2. The CDR3 DNA reads TGTGCCAGTAGTACCGGGACAGCAACTAATGAAAAACTGTTTTTT. Protein sequence: CASSTGTATNEKLFF.

V is TRBV19 and J is TRBJ2-1, with D possibly TRBD1 on 6 matching bases. The germline V gene encodes CDR1 LNHDA and CDR2 SQIVND (reference sequence). Trimming stripped 5 bases from V and 8 bases from J, with 22 bases between. This CDR3 has 16 residues. The CDR3 bases are TGTGCCAGTAGTTTTCCCCTCTTCCGGGACATAGATGAGCAGTTCTTC. As protein: CASSFPLFRDIDEQFF.

This chain links TRBV6-6 with TRBJ1-3, with D possibly matching TRBD1 (5 bases). V lost 0 bases and J lost 7, with 10 bases in between. There are 14 residues in the CDR3. Germline CDR1 MNHNY, CDR2 SVGAGI (reference sequence). In DNA, the CDR3 is TGTGCCAGCAGTTACTCGACGGGGGTGAACACCATATATTTT. Translated, it gives CASSYSTGVNTIYF.